This TCR beta chain is drawn from a study of blood T cells in healthy people across ages. Findings of the study overall: Researchers deemed the diversity estimates from one million T cells underestimates.

This clonotype was detected only a few times. Its target is unknown. Germline-derived CDR1 and CDR2 are SQVTM and ANQGSEA. The CDR3 consists of 12 residues. The use of a sample-barcoded 5' primer and a J-beta primer mix characterized a second PCR of roughly 6 to 11 cycles. All cDNA molecules were each tagged by a template-switch adaptor with 12 random nucleotides. A minimum of 3 million CDR3-containing paired-end reads was obtained for each sample. Each CDR3 protein gets one entry after TCRdb re-called the 5' RACE reads with MiXCR. The table records around 820,000 distinct CDR3 sequences, approximately 25% of them present only once. These data also formed part of another study, on T cells of mothers and their children. That source reports: Whatever RNA was extracted went entirely into cDNA synthesis, at about 1.6 ug per 15 ul.

The sequenced sample consisted of blood. The V and J genes are TRBV29-1 and TRBJ2-5, with TRBD1 as a possible D gene (6 bases). The J call is uncertain, as TRBJ2-7 better fits the DNA end. This TCR derives from a boy aged 5-17 years in good health. The CDR3 sequence: CSVVLNRDEQYF. As DNA, the CDR3 is TGCAGCGTTGTTCTTAACAGGGACGAGCAGTACTTC.